The 9 T cell receptor beta chains below were found in one sample sequenced in a study of blood T cell repertoires in COVID-19. Here immunoSEQ multiplex PCR was the method, and the copy in TCRdb shows in-frame clones only, minus some. The sample contains roughly 130,000 clones, around 80% of which appear only once. Sequences were obtained from peripheral blood. Receptors were obtained from a man aged 65-85 years with acute or convalescent COVID-19.

The chain links TRBV11-2 to TRBJ1-5; D is undetermined. The CDR3 has 15 residues. CDR1 is SGHAT and CDR2 is FQNNGV in the germline V gene. Trimming removed 1 base at V and 4 bases at J, with 11 bases between. This CDR3 reads CASSLGPGHNQPQHF. The CDR3, as DNA: TGTGCCAGCAGCTTAGGGCCAGGCCATAATCAGCCCCAGCATTTT.

This chain uses TRBV6-5 with TRBJ1-2; D is unresolved. The CDR3 spans 11 residues. Germline-derived CDR1 and CDR2 are MNHEY and SVGAGI. Trimming took off 4 bases at V and 3 bases at J, with 3 bases between the two ends. The CDR3 sequence is CASSSDYGYTF. As DNA, the CDR3 is TGTGCCAGCAGTTCAGACTATGGCTACACCTTC.

The rearrangement links TRBV20-1 to TRBJ2-3, with no clear D. CDR3 length: 12 amino acids. Germline CDR1 reads DFQATT; CDR2 reads SNEGSKA (reference sequence). V lost 3 bases and J lost 1, with 5 bases in between. The CDR3 region is CSASLGTDTQYF. The CDR3 coding sequence is TGCAGTGCTAGTCTAGGCACAGATACGCAGTATTTT.

The chain has TRBV5-1 and TRBJ1-4; TRBD1 aligns across 11 bases. The CDR3 has 15 residues. Germline assignment: CDR1 SGHRS and CDR2 YFSETQ. Trimming removed 4 bases from V and 5 bases from J; junction bases left unmatched: 4. The CDR3 loop is CASSMGQGGNEKLFF. CDR3 DNA sequence: TGCGCCAGCAGCATGGGACAGGGGGGAAATGAAAAACTGTTTTTT.

J is TRBJ2-5 and V is TRBV11-2; TRBD2 aligns across 11 bases. The CDR3 totals 15 residues. With V trimmed by 1 base and J by 5 bases, 3 bases remained unmatched. The germline V gene encodes CDR1 SGHAT and CDR2 FQNNGV. CDR3: CASSLVAGGRETQYF. The CDR3 DNA reads as TGTGCCAGCAGCTTAGTAGCGGGGGGGCGGGAGACCCAGTACTTC.

The genes are TRBV27 and TRBJ2-7; possible D gene TRBD1, 5 bases. Per the germline V gene, CDR1 is MNHEY and CDR2 is SMNVEV (reference sequence). Trimming cost V 5 bases and J 3 bases, with 8 bases left between them. The CDR3 totals 12 residues. This CDR3 reads CASSPQGYEQYF. CDR3 nucleotides: TGTGCCAGCAGTCCCCAGGGCTACGAGCAGTACTTC.

The chain has TRBV7-9 and TRBJ1-2; TRBD1 matches 7 bases. Germline CDR1 and CDR2: SEHNR and FQNEAQ (reference sequence). CDR3 size: 14 residues. Losses at the gene ends were 1 base for V and 4 bases for J; bases not matched to a gene: 3. This CDR3 is CASSLEGGGYGYTF. CDR3 sequence (DNA): TGTGCCAGCAGCTTAGAAGGGGGCGGCTATGGCTACACCTTC.

The chain recombines TRBV12-3 or TRBV12-4 with TRBJ1-1; tentative D call: TRBD1 (6 bases). V was trimmed by 6 bases and J by 5 bases, leaving 10 bases between them. The CDR3 is 12 amino acids. CDR3 amino acids: CASRNRATEAFF. The CDR3 DNA reads as TGTGCCAGCAGAAACAGGGCGACTGAAGCTTTCTTT.

The chain couples TRBV6-6 to TRBJ1-2; weak D call: TRBD1 (5 bases). Germline CDR1 MNHNY, CDR2 SVGAGI (reference sequence). The V end was cut by 10 bases, the J end by 1 base, with 13 bases between. The CDR3 spans 13 residues. CDR3: CATRARVNYGYTF. In DNA form, the CDR3 reads TGTGCCACACGGGCCAGGGTTAACTATGGCTACACCTTC.